This record looks at one T cell receptor (beta chain) sequence and its context. The target of this receptor is not known. No base-level quality is on record; no much larger clone is a single base apart. This entry comes from a study of molecular identifiers for immune sequencing clone quantification (dated by TCRdb to the late 2010s). Study-level background: In a replicate experiment, RNA from around 20,000 or 100,000 naive CD8 T cells was split into five aliquots, four of which were sequenced. The study was a methods study using CD8 T cells to benchmark molecular-identifier clustering-based TCR repertoire sequencing (MIDCIRS) and TCR RNA copy counting. The paper as a whole reports these results and caveats: A single cell's worth of spiked-in Jurkat TCR RNA was reported detectable even among one million naive CD8 T cells. When barcode sub-clustering was left out, chimeric consensus sequences inflated TCR diversity, with chimeras reaching as high as 47%. Roughly 3 recovered TCR RNA copies per cell were obtained by modeling, versus approximately 10 by digital PCR, implying a capture efficiency of approximately 30%. Clones above 20 RNA copies held over 97% of molecules in CMV-specific effector cells but under 1% in naive cells. Highly expanded clone sizes could be underestimated because identical TCR molecules may share a barcode. The naive libraries included spiked-in Jurkat TCR RNA (about nine copies' worth), and this RNA is not part of the donor repertoire.

Receptor libraries were prepared by PCR. TCRdb lists the instrument as Illumina HiSeq 4000. Preparation of bulk TCR libraries followed a previously described approach, with the TCR primers listed in Table S5. Total RNA was purified with the Qiagen AllPrep DNA/RNA kit. Before any analysis, reads coming from multiple sequencing runs of the same library were combined into one pool. Per the original workflow: Reads were retained only if an exact TCR constant sequence was present, and the retained reads were trimmed to 150 nt and grouped according to their 12-nt molecular barcodes. Within each barcode group, reads were sub-clustered at a 15% Levenshtein threshold, and quality-weighted consensus sequences were built per RNA molecule. Non-functional sequences were discarded, and so were lower-count sequences lying one edit away from another sequence. Barcode sub-clusters with fewer than 20% of the maximum read count were removed, based on fitting two negative binomial distributions. TCRdb itself trimmed the public reads at Q25 with fastp, ran MiXCR and retained productive beta chains. CDR3 protein duplicates are merged, each entry listing the most common genes and DNA. TCRdb's processing, not the study's, gives the V and J calls here. Here the sample has approximately 35,000 distinct CDR3 sequences; 15% to 20% occur a single time. The ten largest clones take up approximately 1.1% of the sample.

Libraries of naive CD8 T cells were generated from about 19,000 to 1,100,000 sorted cells, with 10%, 30% or 50% of the purified RNA used. Naive CD8 T cells were FACS-sorted as CD8+CD4-CCR7+CD45RA+ on a BD FACSAria II into RLT Plus buffer. Detection sensitivity was tested by spiking Jurkat RNA equal to about eleven TCR copies' worth into samples containing roughly 19,000-1,100,000 naive CD8 T cells. Enrichment of CD8 T cells was done with RosetteSep CD8+ T Cell Enrichment Cocktail plus Ficoll-Paque, and ACK red cell lysis came afterward. The sequencing sample was made of naive CD8+ T cells from blood, with Jurkat cell RNA spiked in. The sample's cell subset or site, from its label and the paper: FACS-sorted CD8+CD4-CCR7+CD45RA+ naive T cells. The TCR sequence derives from a human donor in good health. Some libraries in this study had Jurkat cell RNA spiked in.

The CDR3 protein is CASSEWWAGGPDTEAFF. The nucleotide sequence reads as follows: TGTGCCAGCAGTGAATGGTGGGCAGGGGGCCCAGACACTGAAGCTTTCTTT. The sequence joins TRBV2 to TRBJ1-1; 8 bases in the middle match TRBD1. CDR1 SNHLY and CDR2 FYNNEI were looked up in the germline V gene. Ends trimmed: V by 2 bases, J by 3 bases; bases unmatched to a gene: 11. From the cysteine through the phenylalanine, the CDR3 covers 17 amino acids. Only the CDR3 part of the read is kept: 51 bases, read in frame from the first base. Extended through the reference TRBV2 and TRBJ1-1 proteins, this CDR3 yields the full variable domain: EPEVTQTPSHQVTQMGQEVILRCVPISNHLYFYWYRQILGQKVEFLVSFYNNEISEKSEIFDDQFSVERPDGSNFTLKIRSTKLEDSAMYFCASSEWWAGGPDTEAFFGQGTRLTVV.